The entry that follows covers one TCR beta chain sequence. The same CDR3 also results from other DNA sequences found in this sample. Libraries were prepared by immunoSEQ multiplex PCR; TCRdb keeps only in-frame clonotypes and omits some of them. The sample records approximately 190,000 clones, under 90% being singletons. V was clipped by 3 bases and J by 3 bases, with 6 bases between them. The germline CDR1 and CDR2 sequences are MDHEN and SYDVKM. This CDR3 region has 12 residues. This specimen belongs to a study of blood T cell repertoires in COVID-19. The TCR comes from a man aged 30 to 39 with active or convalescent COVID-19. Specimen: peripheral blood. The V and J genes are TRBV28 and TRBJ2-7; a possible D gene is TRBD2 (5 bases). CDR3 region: CASSFGDYEQYV. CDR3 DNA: TGTGCCAGCAGTTTCGGGGACTACGAGCAGTACGTC.